The 2 T cell receptor beta chains reported below all come from one sample, sequenced in a study of T cells in localized non-small cell lung cancer. Repertoires were generated with immunoSEQ multiplex PCR, while TCRdb's copy carries only in-frame clones and drops some. Of about 53,000 clones in the sample, 80% to 85% were seen once. The starting material was peripheral blood mononuclear cells, obtained before any cancer treatment. Receptor source: a man aged 35 to 69 with stage III lung adenocarcinoma.

Remarks on this clone: Additional DNA sequences in this sample encode the identical CDR3. This chain joins TRBV7-9 and TRBJ1-2; D possibly corresponds to TRBD1 (5 bases). This CDR3 is built from 12 residues. The ends were cut back, 3 bases at V and 3 bases at J, with 5 bases in the middle. Germline V gives CDR1 SEHNR, CDR2 FQNEAQ (reference sequence). The CDR3, as DNA: TGTGCCAGCAGCTTGGGGGACTATGGCTACACCTTC. It specifies CASSLGDYGYTF.

V and J are TRBV5-4 and TRBJ2-7; TRBD2 aligns across 10 bases. Per the germline V gene, CDR1 is SGHNT and CDR2 is YYREEE (reference sequence). V gave up 5 bases and J gave up 3 bases; unmatched junction bases: 5. This CDR3 is built from 14 residues. The CDR3 nucleotides read TGTGCCAGCAGGCCCGGGACTAGCGACTACGAGCAGTACTTC. Its translation is CASRPGTSDYEQYF.